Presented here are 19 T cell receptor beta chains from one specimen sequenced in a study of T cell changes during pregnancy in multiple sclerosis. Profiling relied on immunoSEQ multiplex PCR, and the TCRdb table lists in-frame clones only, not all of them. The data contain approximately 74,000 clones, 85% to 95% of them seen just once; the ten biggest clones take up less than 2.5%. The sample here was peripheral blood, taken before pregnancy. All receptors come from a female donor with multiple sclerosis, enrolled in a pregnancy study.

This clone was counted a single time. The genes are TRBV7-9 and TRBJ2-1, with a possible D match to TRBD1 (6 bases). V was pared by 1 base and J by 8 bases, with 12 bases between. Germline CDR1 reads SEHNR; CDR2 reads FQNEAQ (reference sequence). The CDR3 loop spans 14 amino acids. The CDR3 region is CASSLEVGADEQFF. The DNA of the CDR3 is TGTGCCAGCAGCTTAGAGGTGGGGGCCGATGAGCAGTTCTTC.

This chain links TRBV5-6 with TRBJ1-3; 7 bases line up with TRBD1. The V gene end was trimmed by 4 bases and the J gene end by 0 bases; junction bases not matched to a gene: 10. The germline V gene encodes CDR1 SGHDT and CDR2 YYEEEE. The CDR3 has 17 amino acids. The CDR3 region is CASSRGQALLSGNTIYF. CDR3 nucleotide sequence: TGTGCCAGCAGCCGTGGACAGGCCTTACTCTCTGGAAACACCATATATTTT.

In DNA, the CDR3 is TGTGCCAGCAGCTTAAGCGGGAGTGAGTACAATGAGCAGTTCTTC. It encodes CASSLSGSEYNEQFF. The chain links TRBV7-2 to TRBJ2-1; 8 positions match TRBD2. The CDR3 has 15 amino acids. V gave up 2 bases and J gave up 4 bases; unmatched junction bases: 4. CDR1 is SGHTA, CDR2 FQGNSA, per germline.

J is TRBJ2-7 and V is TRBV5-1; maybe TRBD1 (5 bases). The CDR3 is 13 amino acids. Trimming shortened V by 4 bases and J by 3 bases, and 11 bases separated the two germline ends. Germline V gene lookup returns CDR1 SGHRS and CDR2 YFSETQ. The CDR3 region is CASSIGHGYEQYF. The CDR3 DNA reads TGCGCCAGCAGCATAGGACATGGCTACGAGCAGTACTTC.

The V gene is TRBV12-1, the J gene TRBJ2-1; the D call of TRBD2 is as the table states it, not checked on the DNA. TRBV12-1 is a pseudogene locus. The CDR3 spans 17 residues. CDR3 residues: CASSSSLAGCCGDEQFF. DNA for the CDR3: TGTGCCAGCAGCTCGTCATTAGCGGGGTGCTGCGGCGATGAGCAGTTCTTC.

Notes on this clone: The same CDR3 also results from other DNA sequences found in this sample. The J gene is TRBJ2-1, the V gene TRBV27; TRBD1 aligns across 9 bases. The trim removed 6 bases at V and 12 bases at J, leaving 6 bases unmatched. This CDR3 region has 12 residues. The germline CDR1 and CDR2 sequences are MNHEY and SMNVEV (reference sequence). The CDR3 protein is CASSGTGPRQFF. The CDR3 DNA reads TGTGCCAGCAGCGGGACAGGGCCAAGGCAGTTCTTC.

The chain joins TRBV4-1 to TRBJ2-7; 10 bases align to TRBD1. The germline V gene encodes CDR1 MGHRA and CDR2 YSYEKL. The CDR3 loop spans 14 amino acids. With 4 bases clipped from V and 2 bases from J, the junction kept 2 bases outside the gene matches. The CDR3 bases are TGCGCCAGCAGCCGGGACAGGGGAGCCTACGAGCAGTACTTC. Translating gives CASSRDRGAYEQYF.

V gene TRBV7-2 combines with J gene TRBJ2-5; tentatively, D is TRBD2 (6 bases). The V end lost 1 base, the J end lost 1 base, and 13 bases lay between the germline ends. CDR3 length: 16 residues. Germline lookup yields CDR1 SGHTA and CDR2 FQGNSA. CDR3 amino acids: CASSLGTLASQETQYF. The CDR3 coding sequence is TGTGCCAGCAGCTTAGGCACTCTAGCGTCCCAAGAGACCCAGTACTTC.

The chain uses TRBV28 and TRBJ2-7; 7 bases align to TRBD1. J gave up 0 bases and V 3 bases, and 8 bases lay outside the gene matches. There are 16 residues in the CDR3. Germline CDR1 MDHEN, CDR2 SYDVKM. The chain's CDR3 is CASSFDQGEPSYEQYF. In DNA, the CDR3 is TGTGCCAGCAGTTTCGATCAGGGGGAGCCCTCCTACGAGCAGTACTTC. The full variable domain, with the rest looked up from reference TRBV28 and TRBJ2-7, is DVKVTQSSRYLVKRTGEKVFLECVQDMDHENMFWYRQDPGLGLRLIYFSYDVKMKEKGDIPEGYSVSREKKERFSLILESASTNQTSMYLCASSFDQGEPSYEQYFGPGTRLTVT.

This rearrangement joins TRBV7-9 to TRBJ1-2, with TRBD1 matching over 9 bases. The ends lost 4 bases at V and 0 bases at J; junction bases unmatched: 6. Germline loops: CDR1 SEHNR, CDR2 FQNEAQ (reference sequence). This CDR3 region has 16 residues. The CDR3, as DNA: TGTGCCAGCAGCTGGGACAGGGTCCAAGCTAACTATGGCTACACCTTC. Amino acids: CASSWDRVQANYGYTF.

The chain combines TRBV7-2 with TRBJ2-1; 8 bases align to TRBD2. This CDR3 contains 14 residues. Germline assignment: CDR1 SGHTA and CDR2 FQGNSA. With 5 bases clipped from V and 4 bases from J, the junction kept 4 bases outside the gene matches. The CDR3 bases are TGTGCCAGCAGCCCCGGGGGGGGATACAATGAGCAGTTCTTC. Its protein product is CASSPGGGYNEQFF.

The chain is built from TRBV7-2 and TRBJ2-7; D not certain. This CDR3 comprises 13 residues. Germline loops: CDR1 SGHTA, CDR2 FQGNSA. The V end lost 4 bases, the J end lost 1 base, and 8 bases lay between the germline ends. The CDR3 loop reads CASSSYSSYEQYF. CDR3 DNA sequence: TGTGCCAGCAGCTCATACAGTTCCTACGAGCAGTACTTC.

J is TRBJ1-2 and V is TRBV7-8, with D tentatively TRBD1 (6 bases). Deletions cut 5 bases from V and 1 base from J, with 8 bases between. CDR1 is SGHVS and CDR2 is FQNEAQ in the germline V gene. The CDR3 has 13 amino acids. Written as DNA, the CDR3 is TGTGCCAGCAGCGGGGACATTAACTATGGCTACACCTTC. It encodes CASSGDINYGYTF. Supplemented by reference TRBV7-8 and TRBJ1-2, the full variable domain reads GAGVSQSPRYKVAKRGQDVALRCDPISGHVSLFWYQQALGQGPEFLTYFQNEAQLDKSGLPSDRFFAERPEGSVSTLKIQRTQQEDSAVYLCASSGDINYGYTFGSGTRLTVV.

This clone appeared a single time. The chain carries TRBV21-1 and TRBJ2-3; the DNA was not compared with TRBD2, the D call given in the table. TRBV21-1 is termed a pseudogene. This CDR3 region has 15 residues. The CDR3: CASSSSRRDTDTQYF. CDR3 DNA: TGTGCCAGCAGCTCCTCGCGGCGGGACACAGATACGCAGTATTTT.

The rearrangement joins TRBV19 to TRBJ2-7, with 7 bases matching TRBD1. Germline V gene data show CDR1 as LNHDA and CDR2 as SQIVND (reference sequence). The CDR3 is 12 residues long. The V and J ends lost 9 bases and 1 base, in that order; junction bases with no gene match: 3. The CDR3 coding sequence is TGTGCCAGCGGGGACAGATCCTACGAGCAGTACTTC. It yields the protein CASGDRSYEQYF.

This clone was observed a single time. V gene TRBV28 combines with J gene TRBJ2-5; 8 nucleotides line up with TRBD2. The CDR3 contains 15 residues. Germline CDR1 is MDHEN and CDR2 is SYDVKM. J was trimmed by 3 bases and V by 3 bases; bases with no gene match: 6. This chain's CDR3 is CASSFRGLVKETQYF. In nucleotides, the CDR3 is TGTGCCAGCAGTTTTAGGGGACTAGTCAAAGAGACCCAGTACTTC.

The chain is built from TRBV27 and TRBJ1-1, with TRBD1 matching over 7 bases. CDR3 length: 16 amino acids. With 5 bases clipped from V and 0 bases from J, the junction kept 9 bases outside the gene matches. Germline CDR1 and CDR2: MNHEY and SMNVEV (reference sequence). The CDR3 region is CASSPRTGSMNTEAFF. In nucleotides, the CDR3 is TGTGCCAGCAGTCCCCGGACAGGTTCGATGAACACTGAAGCTTTCTTT.

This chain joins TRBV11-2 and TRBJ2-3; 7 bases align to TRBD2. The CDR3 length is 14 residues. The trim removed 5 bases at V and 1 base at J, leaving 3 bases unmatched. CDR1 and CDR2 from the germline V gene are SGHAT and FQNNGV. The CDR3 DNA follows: TGTGCCAGCAGCCGGGGGGTGGGCACAGATACGCAGTATTTT. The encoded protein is CASSRGVGTDTQYF.

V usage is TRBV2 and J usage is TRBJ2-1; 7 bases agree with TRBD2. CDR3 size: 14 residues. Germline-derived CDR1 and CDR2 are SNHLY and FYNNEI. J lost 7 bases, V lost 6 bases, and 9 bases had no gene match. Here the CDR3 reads CASRTSSLGNEQFF. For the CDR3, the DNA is TGTGCCAGCAGGACTAGCAGTCTTGGGAATGAGCAGTTCTTC.